A selection of T cell receptor beta chains follows, all from one sample in a study of T cell responses to AZD1222 COVID-19 vaccine. Profiled with immunoSEQ multiplex PCR; TCRdb holds only in-frame clones, not every one. The table shows about 160,000 clones, with just over 90% occurring only once. The sequenced sample was peripheral blood, obtained on day 0 of AZD1222 vaccination. Receptors were obtained from an adult in good health. The CDR3 runs from the conserved cysteine through the conserved F or W. Fields, in order: J gene, D gene, V gene, clone size, CDR3 DNA, CDR3 protein. The D gene is left open where the match is weak. Some rows mark clone size as missing; the rest say once, few, many or name a class of expanded clone.

>TRBJ2-7|TRBD2|TRBV6-1|-
TGTGCCAGCAGTGACGGGGGGGCTGGGAATTACGAGCAGTACTTC
CASSDGGAGNYEQYF
>TRBJ2-7|-|TRBV18|-
TGTGCCAGCGCATCAGGGTACGAGCAGTACTTC
CASASGYEQYF
>TRBJ2-3|-|TRBV5-1|once
TGCGCCAGCAGCTTACCAGCGGAGGCTTACTCCTTCTTCACAGATACGCAGTATTTT
CASSLPAEAYSFFTDTQYF
>TRBJ1-2|-|TRBV11-2|-
TGTGCCAGCAGCGGTACTCCTGCCGGAGGCTACACCTTC
CASSGTPAGGYTF
>TRBJ1-2|-|TRBV3-1/TRBV3-2|-
TGTGCCAGCAGCCAAGCGGGTAGCGACTACACCTTC
CASSQAGSDYTF
>TRBJ1-4|-|TRBV28|-
TGTGCCAGCTCAGTACTCTCGACTAATGAAAAACTGTTTTTT
CASSVLSTNEKLFF
>TRBJ2-7|-|TRBV3-1/TRBV3-2|-
TGTGCCAGCAGCCAAGGGCAGTCTTACTACGAGCAGTACTTC
CASSQGQSYYEQYF
>TRBJ2-3|TRBD2|TRBV6-5|-
TGTGCCAGCAGTTACTTAACTAGCGGGGGCACAGATACGCAGTATTTT
CASSYLTSGGTDTQYF
>TRBJ1-4|-|TRBV5-4|-
TGTGCCAGCAGCTTGGCCGGGGGAAATGAAAAACTGTTTTTT
CASSLAGGNEKLFF
>TRBJ2-7|TRBD1|TRBV6-5|-
TGTGCCAGTCGGTTAGGACAGGGGACCCAAGGGCAGTACTTC
CASRLGQGTQGQYF
>TRBJ1-1|-|TRBV6-5|-
TGTGCCAGCACTCTACCGGACAGGAACACTGAAGCTTTCTTT
CASTLPDRNTEAFF
>TRBJ2-7|TRBD1|TRBV7-8|-
TGTGCCAGCAGAACTCCGGGACAGGGGTCCTACGAGCAGTACTTC
CASRTPGQGSYEQYF
>TRBJ2-1|-|TRBV9|-
TGTGCCAGCAGCAAAAGGGCGGACAATGAGCAGTTCTTC
CASSKRADNEQFF
>TRBJ2-2|-|TRBV5-8|-
TGTGCCAGCAGCCTGGGTGCTGACTTGACCAACACCGGGGAGCTGTTTTTT
CASSLGADLTNTGELFF
>TRBJ2-1|-|TRBV7-2|-
TGTGCCAGCAGCGATAAGTGGCGGGGCAATGAGCAGTTCTTC
CASSDKWRGNEQFF
>TRBJ2-1|-|TRBV3-1/TRBV3-2|-
TGTGCCAGCAGCCAAGTCGCGCAGGAGCAGTTCTTC
CASSQVAQEQFF
>TRBJ2-5|-|TRBV12-5|-
TGTGCTAGTGGTTTGAATCCGGGTCAAGAGACCCAGTACTTC
CASGLNPGQETQYF
>TRBJ1-2|TRBD1|TRBV27|-
TGTGCCAGCAGGGTAGGACAGGGTTATGGCTACACCTTC
CASRVGQGYGYTF
>TRBJ1-1|-|TRBV18|-
TGTGCCAGCTCACCACCACACCCTGAAGCTTTCTTT
CASSPPHPEAFF
>TRBJ1-2|-|TRBV3-1/TRBV3-2|-
TGTGCCAGCAGCCAGCGGACCGGCTATGGCTACACCTTC
CASSQRTGYGYTF
>TRBJ1-2|-|TRBV6-5|-
TGTGCCAGCAGCCCCACGGGGGCCTATGGCTACACCTTC
CASSPTGAYGYTF
>TRBJ2-2|-|TRBV11-3|-
TGTGCCAGCCGAAAGGGCCCGAACACCGGGGAGCTGTTTTTT
CASRKGPNTGELFF
>TRBJ1-4|-|TRBV18|-
TGTGCCAGCTCACCTTCGAGGGGTCGTGAAGAGGAAAAACTGTTTTTT
CASSPSRGREEEKLFF
>TRBJ2-7|-|TRBV4-3|-
TGCGCCAGCAGCCAAGATCGGGACTACGAGCAGTACTTC
CASSQDRDYEQYF
>TRBJ2-1|-|TRBV10-1|-
TGCGCCAGTTCCGGGACAAATTCCTACAATGAGCAGTTCTTC
CASSGTNSYNEQFF
>TRBJ1-2|TRBD1|TRBV6-4|-
TGTGCCAGCAGTGACGGACAGGGGGCATATGGCTACACCTTC
CASSDGQGAYGYTF
>TRBJ2-5|TRBD2|TRBV9|-
TGTGCCAGCAGCGTCCTAGCGGGGGGAGAGACCCAGTACTTC
CASSVLAGGETQYF
>TRBJ2-7|-|TRBV6-5|-
TGTGCCAGCAGTTACGAAAGGGCCAGCTCCTACGAGCAGTACTTC
CASSYERASSYEQYF
>TRBJ1-1|TRBD1|TRBV7-9|few
TGTGCCAGCAGCTTACAGGGGGCGAGGAACACTGAAGCTTTCTTT
CASSLQGARNTEAFF
>TRBJ2-3|-|TRBV6-5|-
TGTGCCAGCAGTCACGGTGGGAACACAGATACGCAGTATTTT
CASSHGGNTDTQYF
>TRBJ1-6|TRBD1|TRBV3-1/TRBV3-2|-
TGTGCCAGCAGCCAAGATCGAGGGGGCACGACCCTCCACTTT
CASSQDRGGTTLHF
>TRBJ1-4|TRBD1|TRBV4-1|-
TGCGCCAGCAGCCAGACAGGGGGCGGATCTGGTGAAAAACTGTTTTTT
CASSQTGGGSGEKLFF
>TRBJ2-3|TRBD2|TRBV6-1|-
TGTGCCAGCAGTGCCTGGACTAGCGGGGGAACAGATACGCAGTATTTT
CASSAWTSGGTDTQYF
>TRBJ1-1|-|TRBV19|-
TGTGCCAGTAGTATAAAAGTTTTGGACCCTGGACAAGCTTTCTTT
CASSIKVLDPGQAFF
>TRBJ1-2|-|TRBV30|once
TGTGCCTGGATCCGAGGGGCTAAAGGCTACACCTTC
CAWIRGAKGYTF
>TRBJ1-1|-|TRBV4-1|-
TGCGCCAGCAGCCAAGAAAAAAAACGGGGGGACACTGAAGCTTTCTTT
CASSQEKKRGDTEAFF
>TRBJ2-6|TRBD2|TRBV9|-
TGTGCCAGCAGCGTAGTTCAGGGACTAGCTAGTTCGGCTGGGGCCAACGTCCTGACTTTC
CASSVVQGLASSAGANVLTF
>TRBJ1-1|-|TRBV6-1|-
TGTGCCAGCAGTGAACTCAACCCCCTGCCAGGGATGAACACTGAAGCTTTCTTT
CASSELNPLPGMNTEAFF
>TRBJ2-3|TRBD1|TRBV16|-
TGTGCCAGCAGCCAATCAGGGACAGCGGATACGCAGTATTTT
CASSQSGTADTQYF
>TRBJ2-2|TRBD1|TRBV27|-
TGTGCCAGCAGTCGACCGGGACAGGGGAGCGGGGAGCTGTTTTTT
CASSRPGQGSGELFF
>TRBJ1-2|TRBD1|TRBV28|-
TGTGCCAGCAGCCTCCCCGGGACAGGGGGTGGCTACACCTTC
CASSLPGTGGGYTF
>TRBJ2-7|-|TRBV18|-
TGTGCCAGCTCACCACCAAGATCGAGCGGGTCCTACGAGCAGTACTTC
CASSPPRSSGSYEQYF
>TRBJ1-5|TRBD1|TRBV19|-
TGTGCCAGTAGTTCCGACAGGGAAGTAGGGCAGCCCCAGCATTTT
CASSSDREVGQPQHF
>TRBJ1-1|-|TRBV7-2|-
TGTGCCAGCAGCTTACAGGGGTGGGACACTGAAGCTTTCTTT
CASSLQGWDTEAFF
>TRBJ2-2|-|TRBV4-2|-
TGTGCCAGCAGCCAAGACCCGGAGGGGTCTGCGAACACCGGGGAGCTGTTTTTT
CASSQDPEGSANTGELFF
>TRBJ1-1|-|TRBV19|-
TGTGCCACCCTACCCGGGAATGGGGCGGACACTGAAGCTTTCTTT
CATLPGNGADTEAFF
>TRBJ2-1|TRBD1|TRBV4-3|-
TGCGCCAGCAGCCAAGCCGCGGGACAGGGGTTTGATGAGCAGTTCTTC
CASSQAAGQGFDEQFF
>TRBJ2-7|-|TRBV11-3|-
TGTGCCAGCAGCTTAGCTCTACCGAGCGAGCAGTACTTC
CASSLALPSEQYF
>TRBJ1-1|-|TRBV6-5|-
TGTGCCAGCAGTTACGGGCGACAGGTTCCCCACACTGAAGCTTTCTTT
CASSYGRQVPHTEAFF
>TRBJ1-1|-|TRBV19|-
TGTGCCAGTAGTAGTGACCGGGGCACTGAAGCTTTCTTT
CASSSDRGTEAFF